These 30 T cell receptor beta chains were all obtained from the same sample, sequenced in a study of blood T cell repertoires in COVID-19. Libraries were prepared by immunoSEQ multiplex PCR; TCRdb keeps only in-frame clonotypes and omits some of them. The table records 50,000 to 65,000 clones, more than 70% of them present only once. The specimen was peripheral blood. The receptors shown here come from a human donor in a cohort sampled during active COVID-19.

CDR3 in amino acids: CASSGRGEGDTQYF. Written as DNA, the CDR3 is TGTGCCAGTTCAGGCAGGGGAGAGGGAGATACGCAGTATTTT. The chain recombines TRBV19 with TRBJ2-3, with D possibly being TRBD1 (6 bases). In germline, CDR1 is LNHDA, CDR2 SQIVND (reference sequence). CDR3 size: 14 residues. V was trimmed by 8 bases and J by 5 bases, leaving 17 bases between them.

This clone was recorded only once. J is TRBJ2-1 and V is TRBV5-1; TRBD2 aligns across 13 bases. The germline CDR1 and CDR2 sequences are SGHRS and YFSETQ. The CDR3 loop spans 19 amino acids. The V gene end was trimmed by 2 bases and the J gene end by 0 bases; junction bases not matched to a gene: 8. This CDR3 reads CASSLSPTSGRSSYNEQFF. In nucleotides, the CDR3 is TGCGCCAGCAGCTTATCACCGACTAGCGGGAGGAGCTCCTACAATGAGCAGTTCTTC.

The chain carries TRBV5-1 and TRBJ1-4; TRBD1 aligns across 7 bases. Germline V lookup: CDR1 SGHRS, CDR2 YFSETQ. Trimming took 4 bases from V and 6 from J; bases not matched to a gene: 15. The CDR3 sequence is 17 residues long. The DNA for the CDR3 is TGCGCCAGCAGCCGATCTTTTTTGACAGGGAAGGATGAAAAACTGTTTTTT. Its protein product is CASSRSFLTGKDEKLFF.

The CDR3 coding sequence is TGTGCCAGCAGTCGGGACTACATCTACGAGCAGTACTTC. The encoded protein is CASSRDYIYEQYF. V is TRBV12-3 or TRBV12-4 and J is TRBJ2-7; TRBD2 aligns across 7 bases. The CDR3 has 13 amino acids. V was clipped by 5 bases and J by 3 bases; unmatched bases: 4.

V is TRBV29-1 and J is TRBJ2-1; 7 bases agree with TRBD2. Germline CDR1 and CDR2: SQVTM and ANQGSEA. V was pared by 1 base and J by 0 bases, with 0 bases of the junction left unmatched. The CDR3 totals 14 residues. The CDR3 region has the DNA TGCAGCGTTGAAGGGACTAGCTCCTACAATGAGCAGTTCTTC. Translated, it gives CSVEGTSSYNEQFF.

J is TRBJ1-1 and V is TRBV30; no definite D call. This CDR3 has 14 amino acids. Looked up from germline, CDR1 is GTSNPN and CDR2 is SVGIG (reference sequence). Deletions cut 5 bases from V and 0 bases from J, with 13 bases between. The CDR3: CAWGSRGMNTEAFF. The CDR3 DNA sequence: TGTGCCTGGGGTTCGCGAGGTATGAACACTGAAGCTTTCTTT.

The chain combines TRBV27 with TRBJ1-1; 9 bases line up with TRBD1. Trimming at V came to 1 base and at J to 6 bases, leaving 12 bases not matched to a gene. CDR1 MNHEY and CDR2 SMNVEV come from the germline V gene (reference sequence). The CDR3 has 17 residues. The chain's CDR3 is CASSLLTGGVRGAEAFF. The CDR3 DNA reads TGTGCCAGCAGTTTATTAACAGGGGGCGTGAGGGGGGCTGAAGCTTTCTTT.

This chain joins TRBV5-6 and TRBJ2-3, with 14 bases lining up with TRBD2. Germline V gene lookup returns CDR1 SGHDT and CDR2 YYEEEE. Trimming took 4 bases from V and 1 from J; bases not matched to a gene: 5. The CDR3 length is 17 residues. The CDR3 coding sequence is TGTGCCAGCAGCCGGACTAGCGGGAGGCAGGGCACAGATACGCAGTATTTT. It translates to CASSRTSGRQGTDTQYF.

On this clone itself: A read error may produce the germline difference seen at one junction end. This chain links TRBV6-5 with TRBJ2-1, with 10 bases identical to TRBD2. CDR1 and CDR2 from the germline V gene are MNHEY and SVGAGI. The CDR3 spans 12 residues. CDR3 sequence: CASSLLAGERFF. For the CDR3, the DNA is TGTGCCAGCAGCCTTCTAGCGGGAGAGCGGTTCTTC.

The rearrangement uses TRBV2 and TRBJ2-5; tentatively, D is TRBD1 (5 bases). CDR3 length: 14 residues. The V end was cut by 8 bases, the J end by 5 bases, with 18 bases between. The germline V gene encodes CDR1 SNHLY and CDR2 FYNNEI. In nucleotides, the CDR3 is TGTGCCAGCTCATGGGGCCAGAGTCCGGAGACCCAGTACTTC. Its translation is CASSWGQSPETQYF.

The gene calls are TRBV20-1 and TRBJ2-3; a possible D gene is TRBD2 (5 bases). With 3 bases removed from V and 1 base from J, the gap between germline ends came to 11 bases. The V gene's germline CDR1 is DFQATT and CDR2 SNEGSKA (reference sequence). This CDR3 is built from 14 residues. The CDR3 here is CSASPRVGTDTQYF. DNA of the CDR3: TGCAGTGCTAGTCCGAGGGTAGGCACAGATACGCAGTATTTT.

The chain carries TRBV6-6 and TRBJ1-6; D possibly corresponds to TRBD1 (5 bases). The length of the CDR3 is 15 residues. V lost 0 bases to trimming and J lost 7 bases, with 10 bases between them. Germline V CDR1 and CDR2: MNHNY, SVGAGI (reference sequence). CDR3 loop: CASSYSGGRNSPLHF. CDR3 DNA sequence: TGTGCCAGCAGTTACTCCGGGGGTCGGAATTCACCCCTCCACTTT.

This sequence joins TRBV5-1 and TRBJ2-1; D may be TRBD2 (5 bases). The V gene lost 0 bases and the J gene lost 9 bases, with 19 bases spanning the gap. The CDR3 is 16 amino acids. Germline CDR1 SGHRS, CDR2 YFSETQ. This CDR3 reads CASSLAAGWGSGEQFF. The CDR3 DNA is TGCGCCAGCAGCTTGGCGGCGGGCTGGGGATCAGGTGAGCAGTTCTTC.

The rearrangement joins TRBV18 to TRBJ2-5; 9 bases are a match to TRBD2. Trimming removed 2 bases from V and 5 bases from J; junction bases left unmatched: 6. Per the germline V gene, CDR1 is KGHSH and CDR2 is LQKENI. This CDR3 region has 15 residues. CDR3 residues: CASSPAGGPRETQYF. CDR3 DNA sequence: TGTGCCAGCTCACCAGCGGGGGGGCCCCGGGAGACCCAGTACTTC.

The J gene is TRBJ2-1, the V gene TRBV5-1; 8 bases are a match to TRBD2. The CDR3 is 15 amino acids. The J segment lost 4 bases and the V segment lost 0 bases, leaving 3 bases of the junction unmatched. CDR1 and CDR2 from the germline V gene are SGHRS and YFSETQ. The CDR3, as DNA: TGCGCCAGCAGCTTGGGGGTAGCGGGGTACAATGAGCAGTTCTTC. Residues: CASSLGVAGYNEQFF.

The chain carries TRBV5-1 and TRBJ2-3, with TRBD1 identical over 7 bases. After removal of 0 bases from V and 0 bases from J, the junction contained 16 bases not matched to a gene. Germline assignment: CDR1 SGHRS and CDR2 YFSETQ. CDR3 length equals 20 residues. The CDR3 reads CASSLAEGFAGTVSTDTQYF. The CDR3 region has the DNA TGCGCCAGCAGCTTGGCCGAGGGGTTTGCCGGGACAGTGAGCACAGATACGCAGTATTTT.

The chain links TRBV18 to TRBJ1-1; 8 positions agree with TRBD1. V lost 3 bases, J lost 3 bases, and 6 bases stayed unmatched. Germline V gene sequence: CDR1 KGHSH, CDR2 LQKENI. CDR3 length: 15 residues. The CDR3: CASSPTGDGDTEAFF. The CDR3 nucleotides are TGTGCCAGCTCACCGACAGGGGACGGGGACACTGAAGCTTTCTTT.

The CDR3 spells CASRRTRASTDTQYF. In nucleotides, the CDR3 is TGTGCCAGCAGGCGGACTAGGGCTAGCACAGATACGCAGTATTTT. The gene calls are TRBV7-2 and TRBJ2-3; TRBD2 aligns across 7 bases. The germline V gene has CDR1 SGHTA and CDR2 FQGNSA. The V gene end was trimmed by 6 bases and the J gene end by 0 bases; junction bases not matched to a gene: 6. The CDR3 extends over 15 amino acids. Variable domain in full (rest from reference TRBV7-2 and TRBJ2-3): GAGVSQSPSNKVTEKGKDVELRCDPISGHTALYWYRQSLGQGLEFLIYFQGNSAPDKSGLPSDRFSAERTGGSVSTLTIQRTQQEDSAVYLCASRRTRASTDTQYFGPGTRLTVL.

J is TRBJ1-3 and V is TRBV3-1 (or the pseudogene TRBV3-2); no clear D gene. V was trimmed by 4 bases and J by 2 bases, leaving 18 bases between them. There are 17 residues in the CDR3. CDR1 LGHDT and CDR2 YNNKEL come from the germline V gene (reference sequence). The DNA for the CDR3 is TGTGCCAGCAGCCGATCCCTTTCCGGGATCCCTGGAAACACCATATATTTT. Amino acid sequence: CASSRSLSGIPGNTIYF.

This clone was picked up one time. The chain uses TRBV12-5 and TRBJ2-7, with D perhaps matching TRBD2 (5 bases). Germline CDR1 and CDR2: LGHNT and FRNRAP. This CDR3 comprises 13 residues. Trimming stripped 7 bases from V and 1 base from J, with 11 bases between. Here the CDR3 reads CASAREASYEQYF. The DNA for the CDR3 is TGTGCTAGTGCCCGGGAAGCTTCCTACGAGCAGTACTTC.

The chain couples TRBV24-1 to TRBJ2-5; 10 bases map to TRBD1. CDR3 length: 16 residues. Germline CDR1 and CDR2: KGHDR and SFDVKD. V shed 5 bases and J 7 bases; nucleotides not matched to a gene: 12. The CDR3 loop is CATSASGQGERGTQYF. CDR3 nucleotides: TGTGCCACCAGTGCCTCCGGACAGGGGGAGCGGGGGACCCAGTACTTC.

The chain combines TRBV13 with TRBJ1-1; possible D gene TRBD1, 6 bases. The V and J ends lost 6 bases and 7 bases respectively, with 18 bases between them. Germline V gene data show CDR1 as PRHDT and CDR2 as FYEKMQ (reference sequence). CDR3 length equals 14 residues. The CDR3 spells CASRIKGHPHEAFF. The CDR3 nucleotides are TGTGCCAGCAGGATTAAGGGACACCCCCATGAAGCTTTCTTT.

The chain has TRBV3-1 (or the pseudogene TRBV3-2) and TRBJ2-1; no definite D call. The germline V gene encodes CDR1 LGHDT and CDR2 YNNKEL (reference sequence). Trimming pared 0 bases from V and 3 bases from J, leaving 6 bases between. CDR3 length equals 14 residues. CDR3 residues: CASSQDHYYNEQFF. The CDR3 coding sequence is TGTGCCAGCAGCCAAGATCACTACTACAATGAGCAGTTCTTC.

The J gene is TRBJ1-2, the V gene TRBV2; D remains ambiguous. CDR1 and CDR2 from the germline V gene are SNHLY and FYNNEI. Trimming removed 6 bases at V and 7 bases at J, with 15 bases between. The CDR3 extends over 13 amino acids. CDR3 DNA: TGTGCCAGCAGCCTCTCGGGTTCCTCTGGCTACACCTTC. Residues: CASSLSGSSGYTF.

The CDR3 bases are TGTGCCAGCAGTGACGGAATGAGGGGGCGTGAGGATGGCTACACCTTC. Translation: CASSDGMRGREDGYTF. This chain links TRBV2 with TRBJ1-2, with 7 bases matching TRBD1. The V segment lost 3 bases and the J segment 6 bases; nucleotides outside the gene matches: 13. Germline CDR1 SNHLY, CDR2 FYNNEI. The CDR3 totals 16 residues.

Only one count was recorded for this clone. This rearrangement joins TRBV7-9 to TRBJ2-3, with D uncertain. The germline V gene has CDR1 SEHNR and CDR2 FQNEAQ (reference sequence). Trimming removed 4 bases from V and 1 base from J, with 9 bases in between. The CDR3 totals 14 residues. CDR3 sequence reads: CASSSEPGTDTQYF. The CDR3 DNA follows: TGTGCCAGCAGCTCCGAGCCGGGCACAGATACGCAGTATTTT.

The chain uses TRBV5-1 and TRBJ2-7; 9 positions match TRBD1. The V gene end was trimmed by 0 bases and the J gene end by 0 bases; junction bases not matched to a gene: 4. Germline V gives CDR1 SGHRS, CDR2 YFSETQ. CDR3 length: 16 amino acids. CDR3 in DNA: TGCGCCAGCAGCTTGGGGCGACAGGGGGGCTCCTACGAGCAGTACTTC. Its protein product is CASSLGRQGGSYEQYF.

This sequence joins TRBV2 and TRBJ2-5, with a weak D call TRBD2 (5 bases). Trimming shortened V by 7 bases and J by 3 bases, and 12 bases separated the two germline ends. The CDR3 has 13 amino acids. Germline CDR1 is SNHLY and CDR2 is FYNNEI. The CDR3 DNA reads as TGTGCCAGCAATAGGGAGCAGGAAGAGACCCAGTACTTC. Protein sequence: CASNREQEETQYF.

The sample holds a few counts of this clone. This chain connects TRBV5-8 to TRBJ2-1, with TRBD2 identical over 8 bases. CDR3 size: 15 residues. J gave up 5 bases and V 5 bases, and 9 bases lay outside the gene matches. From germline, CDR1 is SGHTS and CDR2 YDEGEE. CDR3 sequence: CASSPWGGGNNEQFF. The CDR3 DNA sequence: TGTGCCAGCAGTCCCTGGGGCGGGGGGAACAATGAGCAGTTCTTC.

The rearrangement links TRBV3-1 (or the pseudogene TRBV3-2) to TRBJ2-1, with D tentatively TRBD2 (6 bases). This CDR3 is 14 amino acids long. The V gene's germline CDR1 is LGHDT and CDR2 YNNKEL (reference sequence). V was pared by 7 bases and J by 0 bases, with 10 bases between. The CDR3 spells CASTISGSYNEQFF. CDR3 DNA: TGTGCCAGCACCATTAGCGGCTCCTACAATGAGCAGTTCTTC.